Reported below is one T cell receptor (beta chain). These data come from a study of blood T cell repertoires in COVID-19. The germline CDR1 and CDR2 sequences are KGHSH and LQKENI. This CDR3 spans 14 amino acids. Trimming took 4 bases from V and 1 from J, leaving 10 bases between them. Sequencing used immunoSEQ multiplex PCR; TCRdb keeps in-frame clones, though not all of them. The sample lists tens of thousands of clones, 75% to 90% occurring once. This TCR derives from a man aged 55 to 69 with acute or convalescent COVID-19. Sequenced material: peripheral blood. J is TRBJ1-1 and V is TRBV18, with a possible D match to TRBD1 (5 bases). DNA for the CDR3: TGTGCCAGCTCACTCCCCGGGGGGAACACTGAAGCTTTCTTT. The encoded protein is CASSLPGGNTEAFF.